One and the same sample provided the 8 T cell receptor beta chains below, sequenced in a study of radiation and T cells in renal cell carcinoma. Time point meaning: baseline pretreatment blood. Regarding treatment: 15 Gy SBRT to primary tumor, nephrectomy 4 weeks later. Sequenced by immunoSEQ multiplex PCR; TCRdb stores in-frame clones only, minus some. The sample includes tens of thousands of clones, approximately 80% of them seen just once. Sequencing was performed on blood, taken from a patient whose treatment included radiotherapy and nephrectomy. The origin of the receptors is a man in his fifties or sixties with renal cell carcinoma.

The rearrangement joins TRBV4-2 to TRBJ2-7, with TRBD2 identical over 14 bases. This CDR3 has 18 amino acids. The ends lost 0 bases at V and 3 bases at J; junction bases unmatched: 7. The germline gives CDR1 LGHNA, CDR2 YNFKEQ. In nucleotides, the CDR3 is TGTGCCAGCAGCCAAGATGCGAGACTAGCGGGAGGGGACTACGAGCAGTACTTC. Residues: CASSQDARLAGGDYEQYF.

The chain combines TRBV28 with TRBJ1-1; D is unresolved. Germline assignment: CDR1 MDHEN and CDR2 SYDVKM. V was cut by 4 bases and J by 5 bases, with 17 bases left in between. CDR3 length equals 15 residues. The CDR3 loop is CASSSPVVGETEAFF. The CDR3 DNA is TGTGCCAGCAGTTCCCCCGTCGTGGGAGAAACTGAAGCTTTCTTT.

The chain has TRBV7-2 and TRBJ1-5; 7 bases agree with TRBD1. The CDR3 is 14 amino acids. With V trimmed by 3 bases and J by 6 bases, 5 bases remained unmatched. CDR1 is SGHTA, CDR2 FQGNSA, per germline. In DNA, the CDR3 is TGTGCCAGCAGCTTTAGACAGGGTAGTCAGCCCCAGCATTTT. Protein sequence: CASSFRQGSQPQHF.

CDR3 loop: CASSPRTVNYGYTF. The CDR3 nucleotides read TGCGCCAGCAGCCCACGGACGGTTAACTATGGCTACACCTTC. This rearrangement joins TRBV4-1 to TRBJ1-2; D is unclear. Looked up from germline, CDR1 is MGHRA and CDR2 is YSYEKL. The length of the CDR3 is 14 residues. Trimming removed 4 bases at V and 1 base at J, with 10 bases between.

The rearrangement links TRBV7-6 to TRBJ2-2; perhaps D is TRBD1 or TRBD2 (5 bases each). The germline CDR1 and CDR2 sequences are SGHVS and FNYEAQ. Trimming took 5 bases from V and 6 from J, leaving 25 bases between them. This CDR3 has 18 residues. In DNA form, the CDR3 reads TGTGCCAGCAGCAAACCCGGCCTCGGGACCGCTGCATCCGGGGAGCTGTTTTTT. It codes for CASSKPGLGTAASGELFF.

J is TRBJ2-7 and V is TRBV5-1; TRBD2 might be the D (5 bases). The CDR3 has 16 amino acids. Looked up from germline, CDR1 is SGHRS and CDR2 is YFSETQ. Trimming removed 1 base from V and 6 bases from J, with 20 bases in between. CDR3 nucleotides: TGCGCCAGCAGCTTGAAGTCTTTGATCGGGAAAGCCGAGCAGTACTTC. This gives the protein CASSLKSLIGKAEQYF. Together with reference TRBV5-1 and TRBJ2-7, the CDR3 gives the full variable domain: KAGVTQTPRYLIKTRGQQVTLSCSPISGHRSVSWYQQTPGQGLQFLFEYFSETQRNKGNFPGRFSGRQFSNSRSEMNVSTLELGDSALYLCASSLKSLIGKAEQYFGPGTRLTVT.

The DNA for the CDR3 is TGTGCCAGTAGTATAGGCGCGACAGGGGTCTCTGGAAACACCATATATTTT. Translating gives CASSIGATGVSGNTIYF. The rearrangement joins TRBV19 to TRBJ1-3, with TRBD1 identical over 8 bases. The CDR3 covers 17 residues. Trimming at V came to 1 base and at J to 0 bases, leaving 5 bases not matched to a gene. CDR1 is LNHDA, CDR2 SQIVND, per germline (reference sequence).

V is TRBV7-2 and J is TRBJ2-7, with 7 bases fitting TRBD2. Germline-derived CDR1 and CDR2 are SGHTA and FQGNSA. The CDR3 runs to 15 residues. V shed 5 bases, J shed 7 bases, and the junction held 14 bases outside the gene matches. CDR3 bases: TGTGCCAGCAGCCCCTGGACGCCCGTGGGGGGGGAGCAGTACTTC. Amino acid sequence: CASSPWTPVGGEQYF.